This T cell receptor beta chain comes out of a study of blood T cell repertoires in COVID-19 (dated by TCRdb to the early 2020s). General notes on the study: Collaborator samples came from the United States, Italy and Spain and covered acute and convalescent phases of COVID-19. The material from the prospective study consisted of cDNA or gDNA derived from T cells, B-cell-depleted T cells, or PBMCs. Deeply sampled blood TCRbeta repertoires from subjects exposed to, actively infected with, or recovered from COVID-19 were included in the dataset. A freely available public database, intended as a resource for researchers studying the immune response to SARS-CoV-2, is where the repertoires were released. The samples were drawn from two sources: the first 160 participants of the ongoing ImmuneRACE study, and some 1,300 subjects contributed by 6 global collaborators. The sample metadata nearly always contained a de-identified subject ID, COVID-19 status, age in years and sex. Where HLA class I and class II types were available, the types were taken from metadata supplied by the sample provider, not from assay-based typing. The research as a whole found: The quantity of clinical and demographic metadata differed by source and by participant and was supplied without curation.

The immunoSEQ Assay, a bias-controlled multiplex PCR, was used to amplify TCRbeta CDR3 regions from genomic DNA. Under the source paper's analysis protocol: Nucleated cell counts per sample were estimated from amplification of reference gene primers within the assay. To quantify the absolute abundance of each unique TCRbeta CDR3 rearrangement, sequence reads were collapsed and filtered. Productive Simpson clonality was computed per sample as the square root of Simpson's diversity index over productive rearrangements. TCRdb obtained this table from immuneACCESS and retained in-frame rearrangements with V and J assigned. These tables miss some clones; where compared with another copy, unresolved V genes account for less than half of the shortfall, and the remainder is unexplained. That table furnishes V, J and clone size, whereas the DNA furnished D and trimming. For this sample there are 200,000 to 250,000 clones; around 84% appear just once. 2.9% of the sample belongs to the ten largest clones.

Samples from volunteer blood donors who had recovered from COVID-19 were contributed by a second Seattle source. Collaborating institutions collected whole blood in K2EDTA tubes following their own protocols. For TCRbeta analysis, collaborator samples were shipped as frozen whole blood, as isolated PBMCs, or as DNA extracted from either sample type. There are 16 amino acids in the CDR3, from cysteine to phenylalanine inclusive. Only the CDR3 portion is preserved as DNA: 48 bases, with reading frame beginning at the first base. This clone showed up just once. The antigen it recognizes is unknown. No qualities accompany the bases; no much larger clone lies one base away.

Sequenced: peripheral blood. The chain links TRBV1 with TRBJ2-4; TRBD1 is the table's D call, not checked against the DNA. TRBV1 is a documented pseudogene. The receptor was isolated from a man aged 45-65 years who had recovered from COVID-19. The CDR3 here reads CTSSQGTGALKNIQYF. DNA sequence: TGCACCAGCAGCCAAGGGACAGGCGCCCTCAAAAACATTCAGTACTTC.